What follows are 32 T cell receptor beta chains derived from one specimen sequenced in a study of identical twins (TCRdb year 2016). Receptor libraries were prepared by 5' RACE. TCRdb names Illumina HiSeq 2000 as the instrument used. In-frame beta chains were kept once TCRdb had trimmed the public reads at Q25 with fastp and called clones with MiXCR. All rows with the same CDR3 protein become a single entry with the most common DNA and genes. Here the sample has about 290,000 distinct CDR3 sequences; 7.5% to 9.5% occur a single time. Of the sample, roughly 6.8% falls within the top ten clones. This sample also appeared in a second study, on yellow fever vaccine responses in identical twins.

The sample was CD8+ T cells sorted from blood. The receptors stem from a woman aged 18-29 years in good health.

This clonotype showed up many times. The CDR3 DNA is TGCGCCAGCAGCTTGGACCTACGGGGGATGAACACTGAAGCTTTCTTT. Protein: CASSLDLRGMNTEAFF. This sequence joins TRBV5-1 and TRBJ1-1, with D perhaps matching TRBD1 (5 bases). V was cut by 0 bases and J by 0 bases, with 12 bases left in between. Per the germline V gene, CDR1 is SGHRS and CDR2 is YFSETQ. The CDR3 length is 16 residues. Using reference TRBV5-1 and TRBJ1-1 for the parts outside the CDR3, the full variable domain is KAGVTQTPRYLIKTRGQQVTLSCSPISGHRSVSWYQQTPGQGLQFLFEYFSETQRNKGNFPGRFSGRQFSNSRSEMNVSTLELGDSALYLCASSLDLRGMNTEAFFGQGTRLTVV.

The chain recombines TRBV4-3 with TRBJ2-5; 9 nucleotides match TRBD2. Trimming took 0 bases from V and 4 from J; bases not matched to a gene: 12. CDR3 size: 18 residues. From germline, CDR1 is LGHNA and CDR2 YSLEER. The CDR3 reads CASSQDGMGSGSGETQYF. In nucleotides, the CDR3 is TGCGCCAGCAGCCAAGATGGAATGGGTAGCGGGAGCGGAGAGACCCAGTACTTC.

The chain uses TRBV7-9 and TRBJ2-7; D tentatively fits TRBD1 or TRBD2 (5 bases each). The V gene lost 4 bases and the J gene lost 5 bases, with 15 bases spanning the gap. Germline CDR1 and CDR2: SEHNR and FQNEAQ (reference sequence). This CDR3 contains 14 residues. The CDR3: CASSWQGPLDEQYF. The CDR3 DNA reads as TGTGCCAGCAGCTGGCAGGGACCCCTCGACGAGCAGTACTTC.

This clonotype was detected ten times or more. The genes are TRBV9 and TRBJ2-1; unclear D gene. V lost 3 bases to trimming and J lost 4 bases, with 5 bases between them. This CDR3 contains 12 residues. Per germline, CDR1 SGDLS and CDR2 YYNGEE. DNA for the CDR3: TGTGCCAGCAGCGGATCTTACAATGAGCAGTTCTTC. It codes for CASSGSYNEQFF.

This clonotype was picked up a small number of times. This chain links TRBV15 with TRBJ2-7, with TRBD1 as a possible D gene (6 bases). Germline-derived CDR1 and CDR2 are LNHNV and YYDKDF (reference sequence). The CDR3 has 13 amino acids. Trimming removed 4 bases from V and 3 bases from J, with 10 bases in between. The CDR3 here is CATSNLDSYEQYF. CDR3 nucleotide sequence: TGTGCCACCAGCAACCTGGACAGCTACGAGCAGTACTTC.

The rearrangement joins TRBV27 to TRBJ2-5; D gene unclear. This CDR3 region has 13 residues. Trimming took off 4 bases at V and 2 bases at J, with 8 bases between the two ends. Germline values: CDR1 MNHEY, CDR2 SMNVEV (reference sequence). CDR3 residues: CASSSKGQETQYF. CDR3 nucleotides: TGTGCCAGCAGTTCCAAAGGACAAGAGACCCAGTACTTC.

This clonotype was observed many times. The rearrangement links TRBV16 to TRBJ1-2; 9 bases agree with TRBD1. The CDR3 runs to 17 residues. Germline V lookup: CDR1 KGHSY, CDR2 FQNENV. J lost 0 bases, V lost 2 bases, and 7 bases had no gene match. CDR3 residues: CASSQADRGSSNYGYTF. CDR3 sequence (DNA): TGTGCCAGCAGCCAAGCCGACAGGGGGTCTTCTAACTATGGCTACACCTTC.

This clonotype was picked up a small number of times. Written as DNA, the CDR3 is TGTGCCACCAGTGATTACCGACAGGGAACTTGGGAGACCCAGTACTTC. This codes for CATSDYRQGTWETQYF. This chain joins TRBV24-1 and TRBJ2-5; 7 nucleotides match TRBD1. The CDR3 length is 16 residues. Per germline, CDR1 KGHDR and CDR2 SFDVKD. With V trimmed by 2 bases and J by 5 bases, 10 bases remained unmatched.

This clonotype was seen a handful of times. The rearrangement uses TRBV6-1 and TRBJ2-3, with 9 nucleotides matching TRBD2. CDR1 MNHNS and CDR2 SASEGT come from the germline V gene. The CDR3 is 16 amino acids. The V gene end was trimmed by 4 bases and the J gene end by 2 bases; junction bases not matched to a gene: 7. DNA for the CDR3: TGTGCCAGCAGTGTGCAGCGGGGGGACGACACAGATACGCAGTATTTT. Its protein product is CASSVQRGDDTDTQYF.

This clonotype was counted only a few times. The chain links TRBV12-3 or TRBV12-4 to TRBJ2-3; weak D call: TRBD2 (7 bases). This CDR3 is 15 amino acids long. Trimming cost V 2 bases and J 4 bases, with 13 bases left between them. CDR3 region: CASSLKGEGPDTQYF. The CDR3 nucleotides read TGTGCCAGCAGTTTAAAGGGGGAGGGCCCAGATACGCAGTATTTT.

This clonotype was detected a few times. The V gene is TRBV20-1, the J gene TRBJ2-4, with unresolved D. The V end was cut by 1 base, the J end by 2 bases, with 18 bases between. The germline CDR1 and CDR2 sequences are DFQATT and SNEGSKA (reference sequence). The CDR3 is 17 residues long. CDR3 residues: CSARAHPIGPPKNIQYF. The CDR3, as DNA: TGCAGTGCTAGAGCTCATCCCATCGGCCCCCCCAAAAACATTCAGTACTTC.

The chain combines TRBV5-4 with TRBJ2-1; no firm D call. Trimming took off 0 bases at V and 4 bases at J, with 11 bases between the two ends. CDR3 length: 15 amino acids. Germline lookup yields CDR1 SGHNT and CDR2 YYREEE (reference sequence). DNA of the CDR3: TGTGCCAGCAGCTTGGTAGGCGGAAAATACAATGAGCAGTTCTTC. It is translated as CASSLVGGKYNEQFF.

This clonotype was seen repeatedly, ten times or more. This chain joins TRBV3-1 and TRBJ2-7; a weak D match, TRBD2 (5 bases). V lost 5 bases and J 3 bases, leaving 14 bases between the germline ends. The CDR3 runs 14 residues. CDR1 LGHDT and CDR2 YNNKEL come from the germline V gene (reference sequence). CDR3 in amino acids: CASSGGRGDYEQYF. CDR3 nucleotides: TGTGCCAGCAGCGGCGGCCGGGGAGACTACGAGCAGTACTTC.

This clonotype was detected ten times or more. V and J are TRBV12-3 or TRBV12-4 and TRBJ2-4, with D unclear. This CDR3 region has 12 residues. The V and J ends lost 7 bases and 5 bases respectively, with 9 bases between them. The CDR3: CASTEVQNIQYF. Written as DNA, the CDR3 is TGTGCCAGCACTGAAGTTCAAAACATTCAGTACTTC.

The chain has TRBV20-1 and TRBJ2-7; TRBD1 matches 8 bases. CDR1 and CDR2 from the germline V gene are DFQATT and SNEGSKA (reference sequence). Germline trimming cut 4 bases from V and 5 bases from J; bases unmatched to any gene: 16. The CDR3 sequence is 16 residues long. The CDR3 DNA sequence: TGCAGTGCTACCCTAAGGGCGGCAGGGGGCCGGGACGAGCAGTACTTC. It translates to CSATLRAAGGRDEQYF.

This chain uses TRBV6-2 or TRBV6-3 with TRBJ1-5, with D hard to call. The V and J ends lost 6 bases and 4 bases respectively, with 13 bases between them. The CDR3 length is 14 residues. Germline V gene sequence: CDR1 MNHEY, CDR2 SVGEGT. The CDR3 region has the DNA TGTGCCAGCAGCCGACACGGGATTAATCAGCCCCAGCATTTT. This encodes CASSRHGINQPQHF.

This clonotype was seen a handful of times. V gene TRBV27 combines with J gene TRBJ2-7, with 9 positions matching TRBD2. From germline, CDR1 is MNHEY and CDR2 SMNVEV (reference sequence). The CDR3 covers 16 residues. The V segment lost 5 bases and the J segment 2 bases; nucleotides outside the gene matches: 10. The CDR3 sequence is CASSTTSGPFPYEQYF. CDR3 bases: TGTGCCAGCAGTACCACTAGCGGGCCTTTCCCCTACGAGCAGTACTTC.

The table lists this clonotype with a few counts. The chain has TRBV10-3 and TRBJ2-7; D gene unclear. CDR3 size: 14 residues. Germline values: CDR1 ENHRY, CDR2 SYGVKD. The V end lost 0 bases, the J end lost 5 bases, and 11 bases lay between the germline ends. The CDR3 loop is CAISESFLENEQYF. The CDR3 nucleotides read TGTGCCATCAGTGAGTCATTCCTAGAGAACGAGCAGTACTTC.

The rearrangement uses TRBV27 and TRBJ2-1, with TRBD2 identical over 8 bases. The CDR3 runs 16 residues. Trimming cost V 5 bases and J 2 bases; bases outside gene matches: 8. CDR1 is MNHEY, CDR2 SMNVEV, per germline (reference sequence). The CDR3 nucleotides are TGTGCCAGCAGTAAGCTAGCGGGTGAGACCTACAATGAGCAGTTCTTC. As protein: CASSKLAGETYNEQFF.

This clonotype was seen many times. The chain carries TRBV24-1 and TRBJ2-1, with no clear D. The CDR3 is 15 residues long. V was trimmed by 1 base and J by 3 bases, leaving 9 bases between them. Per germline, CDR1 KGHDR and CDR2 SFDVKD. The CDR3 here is CATSDFPGIYNEQFF. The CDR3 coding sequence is TGTGCCACCAGTGATTTCCCGGGTATCTACAATGAGCAGTTCTTC.

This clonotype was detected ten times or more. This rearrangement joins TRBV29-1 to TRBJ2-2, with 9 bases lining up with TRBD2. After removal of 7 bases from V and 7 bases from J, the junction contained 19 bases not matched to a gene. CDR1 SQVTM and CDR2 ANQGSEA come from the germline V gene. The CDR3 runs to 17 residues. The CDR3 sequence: CSAIHIGPSGMVGELFF. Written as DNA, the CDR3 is TGCAGCGCAATCCACATTGGGCCTAGCGGGATGGTCGGGGAGCTGTTTTTT.

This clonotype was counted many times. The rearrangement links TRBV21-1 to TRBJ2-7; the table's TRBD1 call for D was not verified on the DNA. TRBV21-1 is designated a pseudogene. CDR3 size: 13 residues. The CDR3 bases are TGTGCCAGCAGCAAACAGGGAATTACCGAGCAGTACTTC. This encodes CASSKQGITEQYF.

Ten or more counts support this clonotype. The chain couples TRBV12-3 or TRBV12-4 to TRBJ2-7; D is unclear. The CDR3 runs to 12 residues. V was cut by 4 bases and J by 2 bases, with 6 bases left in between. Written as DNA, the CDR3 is TGTGCCAGCAGTTATCAGGCCTACGAGCAGTACTTC. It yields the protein CASSYQAYEQYF.

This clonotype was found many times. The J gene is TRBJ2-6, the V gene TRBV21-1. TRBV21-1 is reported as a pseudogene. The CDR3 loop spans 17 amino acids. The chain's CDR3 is CASSKERKSSGANVLTF. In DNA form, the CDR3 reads TGTGCCAGCAGCAAAGAGAGAAAGTCCTCTGGGGCCAACGTCCTGACTTTC.

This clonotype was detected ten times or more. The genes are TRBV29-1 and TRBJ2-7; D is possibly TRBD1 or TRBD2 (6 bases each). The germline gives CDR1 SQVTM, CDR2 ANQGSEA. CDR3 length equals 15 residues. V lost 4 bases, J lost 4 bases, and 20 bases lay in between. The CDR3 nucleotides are TGCAGCGTTGTGAGCGGAGGGGGTGGCTTATACGAGCAGTACTTC. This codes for CSVVSGGGGLYEQYF.

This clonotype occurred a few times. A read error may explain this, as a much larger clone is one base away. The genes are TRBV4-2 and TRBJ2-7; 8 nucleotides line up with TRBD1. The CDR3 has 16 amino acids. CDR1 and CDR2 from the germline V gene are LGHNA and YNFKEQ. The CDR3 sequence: CASNQEQGGGGYEQYF. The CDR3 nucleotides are TGTGCCAGCAACCAAGAACAGGGGGGAGGAGGCTACGAGCAGTACTTC.

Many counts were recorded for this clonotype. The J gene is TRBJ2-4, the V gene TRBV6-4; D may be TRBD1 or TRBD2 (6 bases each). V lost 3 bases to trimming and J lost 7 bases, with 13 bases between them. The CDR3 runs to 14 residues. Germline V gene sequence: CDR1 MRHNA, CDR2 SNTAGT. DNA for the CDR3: TGTGCCAGCAGTGAGGGGGGCGGCTCGAACATTCAGTACTTC. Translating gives CASSEGGGSNIQYF.

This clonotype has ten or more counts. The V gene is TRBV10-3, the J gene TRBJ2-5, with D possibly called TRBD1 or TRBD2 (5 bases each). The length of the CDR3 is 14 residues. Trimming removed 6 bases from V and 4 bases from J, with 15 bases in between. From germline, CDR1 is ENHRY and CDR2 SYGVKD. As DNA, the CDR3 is TGTGCCATCAGCATCGGACAAGGGAGAGAGACCCAGTACTTC. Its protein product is CAISIGQGRETQYF.

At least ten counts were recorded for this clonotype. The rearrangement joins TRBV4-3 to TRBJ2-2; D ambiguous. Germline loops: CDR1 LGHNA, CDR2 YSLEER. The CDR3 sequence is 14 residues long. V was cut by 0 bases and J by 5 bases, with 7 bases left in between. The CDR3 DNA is TGCGCCAGCAGCCAAGATGTAGAGACCGGGGAGCTGTTTTTT. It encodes CASSQDVETGELFF.

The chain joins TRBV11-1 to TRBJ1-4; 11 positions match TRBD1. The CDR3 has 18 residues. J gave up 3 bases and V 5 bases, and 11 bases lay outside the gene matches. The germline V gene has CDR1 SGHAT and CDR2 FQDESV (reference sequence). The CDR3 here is CASSRQRDRGGSNEKLFF. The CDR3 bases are TGTGCCAGCAGCAGACAACGGGACAGGGGGGGATCTAATGAAAAACTGTTTTTT.

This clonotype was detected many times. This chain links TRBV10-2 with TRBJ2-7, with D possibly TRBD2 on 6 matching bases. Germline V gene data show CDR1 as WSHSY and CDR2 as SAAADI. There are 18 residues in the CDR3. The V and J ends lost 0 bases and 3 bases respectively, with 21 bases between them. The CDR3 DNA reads TGCGCCAGCAGTGAGTCTTACCCTCAGCTAGCGAGGGGCTACGAGCAGTACTTC. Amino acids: CASSESYPQLARGYEQYF.

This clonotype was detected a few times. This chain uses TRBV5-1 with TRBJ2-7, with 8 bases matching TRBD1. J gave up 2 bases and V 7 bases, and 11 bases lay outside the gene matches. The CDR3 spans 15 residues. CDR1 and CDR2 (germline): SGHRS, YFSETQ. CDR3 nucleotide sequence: TGCGCCAGCTCTCCTTTCCAGGGGGCGACCTACGAGCAGTACTTC. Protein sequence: CASSPFQGATYEQYF.